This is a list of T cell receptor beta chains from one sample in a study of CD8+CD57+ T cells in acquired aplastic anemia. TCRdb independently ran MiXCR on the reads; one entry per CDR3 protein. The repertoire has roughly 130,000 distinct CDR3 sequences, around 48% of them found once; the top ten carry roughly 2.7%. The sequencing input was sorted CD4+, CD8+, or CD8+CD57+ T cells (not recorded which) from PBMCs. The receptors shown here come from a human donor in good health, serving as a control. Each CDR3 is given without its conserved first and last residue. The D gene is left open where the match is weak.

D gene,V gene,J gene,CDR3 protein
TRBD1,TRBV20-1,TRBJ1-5,SASSGGQGAVGSNQPQH
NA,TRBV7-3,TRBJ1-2,ASSGQQASLDGYT
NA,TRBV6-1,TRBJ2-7,ASRSHRSTYEQY
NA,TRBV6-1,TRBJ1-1,ASRKEGNTEAF
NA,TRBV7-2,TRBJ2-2,ASSLVSSGELF
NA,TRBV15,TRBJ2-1,ATSAGRALGNEQF
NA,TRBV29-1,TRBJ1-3,SVASGESSGNTIY
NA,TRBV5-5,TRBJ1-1,ASSLASIDTEAF
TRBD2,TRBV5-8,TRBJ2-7,ASSLIRITSGGVTYEQY
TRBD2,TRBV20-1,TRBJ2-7,SARDTSGSGHEQY
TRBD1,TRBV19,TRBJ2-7,ASSSPRDSTYEQY
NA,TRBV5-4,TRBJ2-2,ASTENTGELF
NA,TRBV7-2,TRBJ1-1,ASRDVGGFDWTEAF
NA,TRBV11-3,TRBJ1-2,ASSPSRGVKGYT
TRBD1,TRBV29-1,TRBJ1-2,SVGDRVGYGYT
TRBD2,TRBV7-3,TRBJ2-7,ASSTGTSTSYEQY
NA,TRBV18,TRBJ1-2,ASSPQQGEGIDGYT
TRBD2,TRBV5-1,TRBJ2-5,ASSPRISGGTQY
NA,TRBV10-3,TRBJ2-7,ATVGDGYEQY
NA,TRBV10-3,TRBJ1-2,AISGTLGSDGYT
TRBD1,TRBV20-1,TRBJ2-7,SASRQGAYEQY
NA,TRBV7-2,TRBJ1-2,ASSPARVPNYGYT
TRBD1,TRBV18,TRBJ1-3,ASSPLDRGSGDTIY
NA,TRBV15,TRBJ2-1,ATSRDEIGIGGIWYNEQF
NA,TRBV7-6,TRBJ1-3,ASSPLGAGVRNTIY
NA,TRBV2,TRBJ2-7,ASSEAPGNEQY
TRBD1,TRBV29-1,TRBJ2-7,SVPRWDRGTEQY
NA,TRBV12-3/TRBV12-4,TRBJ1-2,ASSPVMVGGYT
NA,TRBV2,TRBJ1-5,ASRGTSEQPQH
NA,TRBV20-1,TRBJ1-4,SASRISNEKLF
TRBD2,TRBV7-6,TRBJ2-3,ASSFPGGTQY
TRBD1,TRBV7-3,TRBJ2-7,ASSLRTGNYEQY
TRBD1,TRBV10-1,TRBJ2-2,ASSRRQGKEGLF
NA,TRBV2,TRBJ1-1,ASSEWVVNTEAF
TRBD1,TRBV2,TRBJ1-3,ASRDRVAGNTIY
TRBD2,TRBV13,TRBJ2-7,ASSILAGGPSYEQY
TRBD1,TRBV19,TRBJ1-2,ASSGDRTSYGYT
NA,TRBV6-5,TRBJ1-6,ASSYGAGSNSPLH
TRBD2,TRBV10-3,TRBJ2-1,AITRTSVSGEQF
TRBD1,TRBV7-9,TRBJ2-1,ASWQGDEQF
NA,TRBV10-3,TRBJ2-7,ASSYTRTESPYEQY
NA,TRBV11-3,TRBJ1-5,ASSLRPLSNQPQH
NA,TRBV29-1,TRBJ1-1,SVGSANTEAF
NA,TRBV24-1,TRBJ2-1,ATSVGTTINEQF
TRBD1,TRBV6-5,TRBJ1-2,ASSSGGYGYT
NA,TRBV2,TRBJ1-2,ASNPSDYGYT
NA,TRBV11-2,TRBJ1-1,ASSPNSHFEAF
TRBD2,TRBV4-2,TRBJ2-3,ASSQTASGGGTDTQY
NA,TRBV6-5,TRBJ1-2,ASSYGGVGYGYT
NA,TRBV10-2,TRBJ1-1,ASSPTNTEAF
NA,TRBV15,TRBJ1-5,ATSIQGNQPQH
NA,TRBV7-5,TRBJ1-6,ISVPAPCRASSYNSPLH
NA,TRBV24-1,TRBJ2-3,ATSDIYPGTDTQY
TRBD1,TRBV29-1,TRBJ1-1,SVASQGGWRAF
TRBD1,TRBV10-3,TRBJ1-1,ASSLEGAGTEAF
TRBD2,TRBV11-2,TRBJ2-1,ASSQGLAGGNEQF
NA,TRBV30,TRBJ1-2,AWSLDRANYGYT
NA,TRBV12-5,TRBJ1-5,ASGLWSVGRHQPQH
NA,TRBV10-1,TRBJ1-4,ARSEWGGEKLF